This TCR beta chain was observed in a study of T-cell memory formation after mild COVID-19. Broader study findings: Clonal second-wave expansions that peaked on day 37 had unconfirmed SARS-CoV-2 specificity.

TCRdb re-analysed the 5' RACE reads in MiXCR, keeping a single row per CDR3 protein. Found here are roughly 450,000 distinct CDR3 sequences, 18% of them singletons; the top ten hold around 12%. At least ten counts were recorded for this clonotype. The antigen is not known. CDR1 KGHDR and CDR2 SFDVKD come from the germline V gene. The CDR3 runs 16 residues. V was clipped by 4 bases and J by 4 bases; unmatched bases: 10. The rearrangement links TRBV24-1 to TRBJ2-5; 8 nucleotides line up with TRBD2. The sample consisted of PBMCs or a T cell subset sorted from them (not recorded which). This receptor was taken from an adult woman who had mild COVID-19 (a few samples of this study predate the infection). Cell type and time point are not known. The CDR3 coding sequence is TGTGCCACCAGTGAAGGTTACGGGAGGGCCTCAGAGACCCAGTACTTC. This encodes CATSEGYGRASETQYF.